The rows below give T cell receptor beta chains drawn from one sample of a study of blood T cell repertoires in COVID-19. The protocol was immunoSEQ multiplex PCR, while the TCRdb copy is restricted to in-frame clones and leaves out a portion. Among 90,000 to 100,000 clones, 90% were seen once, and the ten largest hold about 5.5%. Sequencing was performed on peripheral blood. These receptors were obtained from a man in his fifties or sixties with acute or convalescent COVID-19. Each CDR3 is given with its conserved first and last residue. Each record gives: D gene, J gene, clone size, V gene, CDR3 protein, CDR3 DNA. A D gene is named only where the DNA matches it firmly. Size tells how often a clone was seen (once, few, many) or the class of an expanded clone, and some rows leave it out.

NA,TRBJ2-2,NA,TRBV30,CAWRGGGARNTGELFF,TGTGCCTGGCGAGGGGGGGGCGCGAGGAACACCGGGGAGCTGTTTTTT
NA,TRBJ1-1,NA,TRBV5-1,CASSLVRHDTEAFF,TGCGCCAGCAGCTTGGTGCGGCACGACACTGAAGCTTTCTTT
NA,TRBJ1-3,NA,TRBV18,CASSPGTTGNTIYF,TGTGCCAGCTCACCCGGGACTACTGGAAACACCATATATTTT
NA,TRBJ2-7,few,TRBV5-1,CASSKTRNTYEQYF,TGCGCCAGCAGCAAGACAAGGAACACCTACGAGCAGTACTTC
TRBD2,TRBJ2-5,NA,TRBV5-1,CASSLDLAGETQYF,TGCGCCAGCAGCTTGGATCTAGCGGGGGAGACCCAGTACTTC
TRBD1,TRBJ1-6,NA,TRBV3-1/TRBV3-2,CASSQGDRDGSPLHF,TGTGCCAGCAGCCAAGGGGACAGGGACGGATCACCCCTCCACTTT
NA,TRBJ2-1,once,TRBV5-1,CASSLRLEVNEQFF,TGCGCCAGCAGCTTGAGGCTAGAGGTCAATGAGCAGTTCTTC
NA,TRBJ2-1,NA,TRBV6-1,CASSGYPVRVVSREEQFF,TGTGCCAGCAGTGGCTACCCCGTGAGGGTTGTAAGCCGCGAAGAGCAGTTCTTC
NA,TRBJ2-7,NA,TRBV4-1,CASSRDGDYEQYF,TGCGCCAGCAGCCGAGACGGGGACTACGAGCAGTACTTC
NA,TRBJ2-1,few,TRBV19,CASSPAGTPYNEQFF,TGTGCCAGTAGCCCCGCCGGGACACCTTACAATGAGCAGTTCTTC
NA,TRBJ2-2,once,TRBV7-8,CASSLIQAGELFF,TGTGCCAGCAGCTTAATTCAGGCCGGGGAGCTGTTTTTT
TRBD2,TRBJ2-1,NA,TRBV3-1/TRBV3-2,CASSQVLAGAHYNEQFF,TGTGCCAGCAGCCAAGTCCTAGCGGGAGCCCACTACAATGAGCAGTTCTTC
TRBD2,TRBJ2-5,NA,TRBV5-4,CASSLWGLAGGQETQYF,TGTGCCAGCAGCTTGTGGGGACTAGCGGGAGGTCAAGAGACCCAGTACTTC
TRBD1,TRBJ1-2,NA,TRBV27,CASRSLGTGGTSSGYTF,TGTGCCAGCCGATCCTTGGGGACAGGGGGTACCTCATCGGGCTACACCTTC
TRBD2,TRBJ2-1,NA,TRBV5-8,CASSLVSSPSGRAYEQFF,TGTGCCAGCAGCTTGGTCAGCTCACCTAGCGGGAGGGCATATGAGCAGTTCTTC
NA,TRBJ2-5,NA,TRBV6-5,CASSYPQETQYF,TGTGCCAGCAGTTACCCACAAGAGACCCAGTACTTC
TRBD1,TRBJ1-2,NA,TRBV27,CASRSQGARGYTF,TGTGCCAGCAGGTCCCAGGGGGCGCGGGGCTACACCTTC
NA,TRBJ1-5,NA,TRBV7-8,CASSSRGSEPQHF,TGTGCCAGCAGTTCCCGTGGGAGTGAGCCCCAGCATTTT
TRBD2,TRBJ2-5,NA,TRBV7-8,CASRWAGEETQYF,TGTGCCAGCAGGTGGGCGGGGGAAGAGACCCAGTACTTC
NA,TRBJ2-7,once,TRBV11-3,CASSLNSFYEQYF,TGTGCCAGCAGCTTAAACAGTTTCTACGAGCAGTACTTC
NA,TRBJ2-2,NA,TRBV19,CASSRQANTGELFF,TGTGCCAGTAGTAGGCAGGCGAACACCGGGGAGCTGTTTTTT
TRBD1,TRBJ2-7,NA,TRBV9,CASSVGTDRGPEQYF,TGTGCCAGCAGCGTAGGTACGGACAGGGGGCCCGAGCAGTACTTC
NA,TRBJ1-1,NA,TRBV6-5,CASSAGVNTEAFF,TGTGCCAGCAGCGCGGGGGTGAACACTGAAGCTTTCTTT
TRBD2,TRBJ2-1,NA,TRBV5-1,CASSGWTSGTYNEQFF,TGCGCCAGCAGCGGGTGGACTAGCGGGACTTACAATGAGCAGTTCTTC
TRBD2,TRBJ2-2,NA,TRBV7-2,CASTLAGGFTGELFF,TGTGCCAGCACTCTAGCGGGAGGGTTCACCGGGGAGCTGTTTTTT
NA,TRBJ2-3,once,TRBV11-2,CASSVERQTDTQYF,TGTGCCAGCAGCGTAGAGCGACAGACAGATACGCAGTATTTT
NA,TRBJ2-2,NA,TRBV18,CASSPRRGEDGELFF,TGTGCCAGCTCACCAAGGCGAGGGGAGGACGGGGAGCTGTTTTTT
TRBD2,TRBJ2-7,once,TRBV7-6,CASSLLPAGGSGEQYF,TGTGCCAGCAGCTTACTCCCTGCGGGAGGGTCAGGCGAGCAGTACTTC
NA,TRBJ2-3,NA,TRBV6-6,CASSYLSGGHTDTQYF,TGTGCCAGCAGTTACTTGTCTGGAGGGCACACAGATACGCAGTATTTT
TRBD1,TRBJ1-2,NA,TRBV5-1,CASQYGGTGGPRGYTF,TGCGCCAGCCAATACGGAGGGACAGGGGGCCCTCGGGGCTACACCTTC
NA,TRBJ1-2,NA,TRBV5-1,CASSLGTGGFHGYTF,TGCGCCAGCAGCTTGGGGACGGGAGGTTTCCATGGCTACACCTTC
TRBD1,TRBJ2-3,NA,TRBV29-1,CSVGGQGALAQYF,TGCAGCGTTGGAGGACAGGGGGCCTTGGCGCAGTATTTT
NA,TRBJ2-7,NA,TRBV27,CASSFTGNEQYF,TGTGCCAGCAGTTTCACAGGGAACGAGCAGTACTTC